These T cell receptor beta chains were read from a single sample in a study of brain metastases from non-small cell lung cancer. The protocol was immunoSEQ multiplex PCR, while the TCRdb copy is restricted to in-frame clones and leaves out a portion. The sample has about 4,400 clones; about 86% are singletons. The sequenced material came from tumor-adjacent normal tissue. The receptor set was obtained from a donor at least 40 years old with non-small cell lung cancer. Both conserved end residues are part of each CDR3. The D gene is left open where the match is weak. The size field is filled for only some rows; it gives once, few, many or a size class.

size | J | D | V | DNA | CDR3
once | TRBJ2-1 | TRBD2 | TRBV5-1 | TGCGCCAGCAGCTTGGAACGCCCCTTAGCGGGAGGATCATACAATGAGCAGTTCTTC | CASSLERPLAGGSYNEQFF
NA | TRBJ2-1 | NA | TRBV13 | TGTGCCAGCAGCTTCAGGCAGGCTGAGCAGTTCTTC | CASSFRQAEQFF
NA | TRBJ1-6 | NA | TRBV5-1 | TGCGCCAGCAGCCTGTCGTGGGCTCGGAATTCACCCCTCCACTTT | CASSLSWARNSPLHF
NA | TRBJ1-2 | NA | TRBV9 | TGTGCCAGCAGCCCATCGGGACAAGCTAACTATGGCTACACCTTC | CASSPSGQANYGYTF
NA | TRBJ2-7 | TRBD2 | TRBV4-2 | TGTGCCAGCAGCCCGGGAGGATCTAACTACGAGCAGTACTTC | CASSPGGSNYEQYF
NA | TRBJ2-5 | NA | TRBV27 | TGTGCCAGCAGTCCCCATTTCGGGTACCAAGAGACCCAGTACTTC | CASSPHFGYQETQYF
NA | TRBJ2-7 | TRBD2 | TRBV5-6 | TGTGCCAGCAGCCGCGGACTAGCGGGTATACTCTCCTACGAGCAGTACTTC | CASSRGLAGILSYEQYF
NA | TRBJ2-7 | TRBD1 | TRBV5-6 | TGTGCCAGCAACCCAACCGGGACAGGGGGTGACGAGCAGTACTTC | CASNPTGTGGDEQYF
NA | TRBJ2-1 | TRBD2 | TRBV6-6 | TGTGTCAGCAGCCCCAGGACTAGCGGGAGTGTGGGTGAGCAGTTCTTC | CVSSPRTSGSVGEQFF
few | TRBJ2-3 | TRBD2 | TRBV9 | TGTGCCAGCAGCGGGGGGACTAGCGGGCTTACAGATACGCAGTATTTT | CASSGGTSGLTDTQYF
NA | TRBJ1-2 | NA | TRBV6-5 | TGTGCCAGCAGTCCGAGGGGGGTTAACTATGGCTACACCTTC | CASSPRGVNYGYTF
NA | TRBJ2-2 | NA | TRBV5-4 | TGTGCCAGCAGCTTGGCGGGACCAGATACCGGGGAGCTGTTTTTT | CASSLAGPDTGELFF
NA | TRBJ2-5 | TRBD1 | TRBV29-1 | TGCAGCGTCAGACAGGGGGCGGAGACCCAGTACTTC | CSVRQGAETQYF
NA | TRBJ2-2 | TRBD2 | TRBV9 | TGTGCCAGCAGCGTTAGCGGGACCCCTGGAACCGGGGAGCTGTTTTTT | CASSVSGTPGTGELFF
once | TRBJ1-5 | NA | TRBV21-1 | TGTGCCAGCAGCAGCCGGGACAAAAAGATCAATCAGCCCCAGCATTTT | CASSSRDKKINQPQHF
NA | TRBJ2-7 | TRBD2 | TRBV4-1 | TGCGCCAGCATCGGACTAGCCTACGAGCAGTACTTC | CASIGLAYEQYF
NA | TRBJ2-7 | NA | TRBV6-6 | TGTGCCAGCAGCCACCCCCGGGCGGTGCAGTACTTC | CASSHPRAVQYF
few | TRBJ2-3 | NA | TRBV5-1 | TGCGCCAGCAGCTTAGGGAATAGCGGCTTAGATACGCAGTATTTT | CASSLGNSGLDTQYF
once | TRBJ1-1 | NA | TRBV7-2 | TGTGCCAGCAGCTTACGGTGGGTCCGACTCGACACTGAAGCTTTCTTT | CASSLRWVRLDTEAFF
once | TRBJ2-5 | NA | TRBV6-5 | TGTGCCAGCAGTTTAGCACCGGGGGAGACCCAGTACTTC | CASSLAPGETQYF
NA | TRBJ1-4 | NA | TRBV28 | TGTGCCAGCAGTTTCTCGGGACCCGCTAATGAAAAACTGTTTTTT | CASSFSGPANEKLFF
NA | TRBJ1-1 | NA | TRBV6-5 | TGTGCCAGCAGTCCCTCGCGAGGGGGCACTGAAGCTTTCTTT | CASSPSRGGTEAFF
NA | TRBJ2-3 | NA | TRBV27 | TGTGCCAGCAGCATTCTGGACGGGTCCACAGATACGCAGTATTTT | CASSILDGSTDTQYF
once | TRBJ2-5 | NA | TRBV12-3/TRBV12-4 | TGTGCCAGCAGTTTAAGTACCATGGAGACCCAGTACTTC | CASSLSTMETQYF
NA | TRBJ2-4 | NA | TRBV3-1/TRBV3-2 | TGTGCCAGCAGCCAGGCTCCCTGGGGCAGGGACCGAAACATTCAGTACTTC | CASSQAPWGRDRNIQYF
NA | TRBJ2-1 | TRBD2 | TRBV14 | TGTGCCAGCAGCCAATGGGCTAGGAGGACTAGCGGGGGGAATGAGCAGTTCTTC | CASSQWARRTSGGNEQFF
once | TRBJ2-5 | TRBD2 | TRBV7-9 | TGTGCCAGCAGCATGGGACTAGCGAGAGAGACCCAGTACTTC | CASSMGLARETQYF
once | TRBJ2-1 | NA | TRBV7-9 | TGTGCCAGCAGCTTGAAGGGAAATGAGCAGTTCTTC | CASSLKGNEQFF
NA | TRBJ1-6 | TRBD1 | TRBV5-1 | TGCGCCAGCAGCTTGTTCGGGACAGAGGGCTCACCCCTCCACTTT | CASSLFGTEGSPLHF
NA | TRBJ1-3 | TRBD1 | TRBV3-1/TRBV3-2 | TGTGCCAGCAGTCCGGGACAGCCTACTGGAAACACCATATATTTT | CASSPGQPTGNTIYF
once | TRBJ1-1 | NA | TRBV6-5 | TGTGCCAGCAGATCAGCCGCCCAGGGGAACACTGAAGCTTTCTTT | CASRSAAQGNTEAFF
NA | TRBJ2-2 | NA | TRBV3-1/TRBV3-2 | TGTGCCAGCACCTATAGGACCGGGGAGCTGTTTTTT | CASTYRTGELFF
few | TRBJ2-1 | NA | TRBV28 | TGTGCCAGCAGTGGACCCGGCCAGGGTAATGAGCAGTTCTTC | CASSGPGQGNEQFF
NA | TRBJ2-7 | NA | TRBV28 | TGTGCCAGCAGTTTACTAAGTTCCCACGAGCAGTACTTC | CASSLLSSHEQYF
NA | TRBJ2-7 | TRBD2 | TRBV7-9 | TGTGCCAGCAGCACTCAAGCGGGATCAGCCTACGAGCAGTACTTC | CASSTQAGSAYEQYF
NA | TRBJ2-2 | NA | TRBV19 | TGTGCCAGTAGTAGAGCCGGGACAGCGGGAACCGGGGAGCTGTTTTTT | CASSRAGTAGTGELFF
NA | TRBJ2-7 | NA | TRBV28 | TGTGCCAGCACCGAAAGATTAGCTCTGCCCATTTACGAGCAGTACTTC | CASTERLALPIYEQYF
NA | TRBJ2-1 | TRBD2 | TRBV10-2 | TGCGCCAGCAGTGAGCGGACTAGCGGGTTCGTTAGCTCCTACAATAAGCAGTTCTTC | CASSERTSGFVSSYNKQFF
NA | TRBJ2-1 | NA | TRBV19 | TGTGCCTCCGGACGGGAGCTTGAGTTCAATGAGCAGTTCTTC | CASGRELEFNEQFF
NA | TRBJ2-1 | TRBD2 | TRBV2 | TGTGCCAGCAGTGACGTTGCTAGCGGGAGGACATATGAGCAGTTCTTC | CASSDVASGRTYEQFF
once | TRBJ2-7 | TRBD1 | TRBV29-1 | TGCAGCGTCGAAGCTGGGACAGCTGAGCAGTACTTC | CSVEAGTAEQYF
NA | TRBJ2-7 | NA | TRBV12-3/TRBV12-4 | TGTGCCAGCAGTACCTCCTACGAGCAGTACTTC | CASSTSYEQYF
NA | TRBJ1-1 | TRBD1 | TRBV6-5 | TGTGCCAGCAGCGCGCGACAGGGAACTGGGCAAGCTTTCTTT | CASSARQGTGQAFF
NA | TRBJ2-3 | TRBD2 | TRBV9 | TGTGCCAGCTCCGAGGGGAGGCTAGCGGGAGTCACAGATACGCAGTATTTT | CASSEGRLAGVTDTQYF
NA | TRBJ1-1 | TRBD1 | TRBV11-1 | TGTGCCAGCAGCTTGACAGGGGAAGGTACTGAAGCTTTCTTT | CASSLTGEGTEAFF
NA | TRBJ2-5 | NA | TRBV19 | TGTGCCAGTAGTACGCCCCGGGGCCCCCAGTACTTC | CASSTPRGPQYF
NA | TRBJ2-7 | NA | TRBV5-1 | TGCGCCAGCAGCCCGTCCCTCTCCTACGAGCAGTACTTC | CASSPSLSYEQYF
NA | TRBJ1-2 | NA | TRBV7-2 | TGTGCCAGCAGCTTAGCAGGATTTAACTATGGCTACACCTTC | CASSLAGFNYGYTF
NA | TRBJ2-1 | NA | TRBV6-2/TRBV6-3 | TGTGCCAGCAGTTATCGATACAATGAGCAGTTCTTC | CASSYRYNEQFF
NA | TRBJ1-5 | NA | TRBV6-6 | TGTGCCAGCAGTTCCCAGGACAGAGGTAGCAATCAGCCCCAGCATTTT | CASSSQDRGSNQPQHF
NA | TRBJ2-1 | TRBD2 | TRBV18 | TGTGCCAGCTCACCGGGACTAGCGGGGGCGGATGAGCAGTTCTTC | CASSPGLAGADEQFF
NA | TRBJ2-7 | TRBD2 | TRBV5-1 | TGCGCCAGCAGCTCCTGGGGGGGTAGGGACGAGCAGTACTTC | CASSSWGGRDEQYF
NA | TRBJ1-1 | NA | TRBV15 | TGTGCCACCAGCAGAGAGGTTTGGGGGGCGCGGGACACTGAAGCTTTCTTT | CATSREVWGARDTEAFF
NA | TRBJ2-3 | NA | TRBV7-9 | TGTGCCAGCAGCCCCTTGAAGTATTTT | CASSPLKYF